This T cell receptor beta chain derives from a study of blood T cell repertoires in COVID-19. Study context: Samples came from the United States, Italy and Spain, spanning acute and convalescent COVID-19.

The CDR3 is 15 amino acids. V lost 5 bases and J lost 5, with 18 bases in between. Germline CDR1 KGHSH, CDR2 LQKENI. Authors' processing steps: Amplification with reference gene primers provided the estimates of nucleated cell counts. Assay: immunoSEQ multiplex PCR; the TCRdb copy retains only in-frame clones and omits some. V and J calls and clone size are as listed in that table; D and trimming were resolved from the DNA. The repertoire holds 140,000 to 150,000 clones, with 84% as singletons. The chain carries TRBV18 and TRBJ1-2; maybe TRBD1 (5 bases). This sequence was found in a man aged 55 to 70 with active or convalescent COVID-19. The sequencing input was peripheral blood. This CDR3 is CASSLIPGLSYGYTF. In nucleotides, the CDR3 is TGTGCCAGCTCATTAATACCGGGACTGTCGTATGGCTACACCTTC.